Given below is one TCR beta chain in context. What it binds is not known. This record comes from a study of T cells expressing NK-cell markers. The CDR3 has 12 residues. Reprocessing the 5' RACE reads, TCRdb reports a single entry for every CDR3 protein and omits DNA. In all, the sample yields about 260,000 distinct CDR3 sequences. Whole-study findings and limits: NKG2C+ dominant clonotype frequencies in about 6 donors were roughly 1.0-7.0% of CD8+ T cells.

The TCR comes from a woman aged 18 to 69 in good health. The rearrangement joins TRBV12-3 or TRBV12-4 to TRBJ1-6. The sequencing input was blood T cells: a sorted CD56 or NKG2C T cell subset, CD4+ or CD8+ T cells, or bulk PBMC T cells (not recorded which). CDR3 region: CASTLGNSPLHF.